The T cell receptor (beta chain) described here comes from a study of T cells after yellow fever vaccination. This clonotype has a handful of counts. The CDR3 covers 15 residues. CDR1 MDHEN and CDR2 SYDVKM come from the germline V gene. V lost 4 bases and J 9 bases, leaving 16 bases between the germline ends. A process of 5'RACE template switching, which added a universal primer site and UMIs, was used to make TCR cDNA. TCRdb re-derived calls from the 5' RACE reads in MiXCR, one entry per CDR3 protein. This sample has under 550,000 distinct CDR3 sequences, with about a fifth found just once. The clonotype was recovered from a man between 18 and 35 years old who received the YFV17D yellow fever vaccine. This chain connects TRBV28 to TRBJ1-6, with unresolved D. The starting material was PBMCs, obtained about 20 days after the first yellow fever vaccination. The DNA for the CDR3 is TGTGCCAGCAGTTCAGCCTCCTGGAGCGGTTCACCCCTCCACTTT. This encodes CASSSASWSGSPLHF.